One T cell receptor (beta chain) is described in this entry. Its target is unknown. The data are from a study of blood T cells in healthy people across ages. Study-level results: As age increased, TCR beta diversity per million T cells fell in a roughly linear fashion.

The use of a sample-barcoded 5' primer and a J-beta primer mix characterized a second PCR of about 7 to 12 cycles. MiXCR, run by TCRdb on the 5' RACE reads, gives a single entry per CDR3 protein. The sample lists some 1,800,000 distinct CDR3 sequences, approximately 40% occurring once. Each sample used at least 6 million PBMCs. V was clipped by 5 bases and J by 4 bases, with 21 bases between them. Germline assignment: CDR1 SGHKS and CDR2 YYEKEE (reference sequence). The CDR3 totals 16 residues. The sequenced sample was blood. This clonotype was sampled from a human donor in good health. J is TRBJ1-2 and V is TRBV5-5, with D perhaps TRBD1 (5 bases). The CDR3 DNA reads as TGTGCCAGCAGGGAGGAAACAGGCACCAAAGGCTATGGCTACACCTTC. It yields the protein CASREETGTKGYGYTF.